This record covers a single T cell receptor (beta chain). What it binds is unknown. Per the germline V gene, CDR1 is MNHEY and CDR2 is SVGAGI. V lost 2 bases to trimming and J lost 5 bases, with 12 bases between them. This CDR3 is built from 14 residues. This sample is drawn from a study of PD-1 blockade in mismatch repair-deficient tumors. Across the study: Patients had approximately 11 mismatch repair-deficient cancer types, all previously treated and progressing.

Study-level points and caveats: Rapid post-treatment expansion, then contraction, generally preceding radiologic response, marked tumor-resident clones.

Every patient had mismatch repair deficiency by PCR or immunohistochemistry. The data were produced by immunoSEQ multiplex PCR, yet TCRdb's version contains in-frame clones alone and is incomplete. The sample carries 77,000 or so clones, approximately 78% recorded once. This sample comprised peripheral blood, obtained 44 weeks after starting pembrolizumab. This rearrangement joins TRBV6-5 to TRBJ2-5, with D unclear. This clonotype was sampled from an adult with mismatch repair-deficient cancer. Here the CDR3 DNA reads TGTGCCAGCAGTTACGGGGTTTCTGGGGAGACCCAGTACTTC. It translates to CASSYGVSGETQYF.